The 9 T cell receptor beta chains presented below share a single source sample, sequenced in a study of T cell responses to AZD1222 COVID-19 vaccine (dated by TCRdb to 2020 to 2022). This sample's time point label indicates: baseline before first vaccination. Library construction relied on the immunoSEQ multiplex PCR assay. This is the immuneACCESS table as TCRdb keeps it, with only in-frame sequences that have V and J called. A part of the clones is gone; compared with another copy, unresolved V genes explain less than half, and the rest is unexplained. This sample comprises roughly 130,000 clones, more than 70% of them detected only once. Clones ranked in the top ten supply around 12% of the sample. The specimen was peripheral blood, collected on day 0 of AZD1222 vaccination. All receptors derive from an adult in good health.

This chain joins TRBV3-1 (or the pseudogene TRBV3-2) and TRBJ1-5, with D perhaps matching TRBD1 (6 bases). V was pared by 5 bases and J by 3 bases, with 11 bases between. This CDR3 has 14 amino acids. The V gene's germline CDR1 is LGHDT and CDR2 YNNKEL (reference sequence). The chain's CDR3 is CASSFTGSNQPQHF. Here the CDR3 DNA reads TGTGCCAGCAGCTTCACAGGGTCCAATCAGCCCCAGCATTTT.

The chain recombines TRBV25-1 with TRBJ1-2, with 9 bases matching TRBD1. Germline V CDR1 and CDR2: MGHDK, SYGVNS. Germline trimming cut 3 bases from V and 0 bases from J; bases unmatched to any gene: 11. The CDR3 extends over 18 amino acids. CDR3 sequence: CASSDFQGDRGANYGYTF. The CDR3 DNA sequence: TGTGCCAGCAGTGATTTCCAAGGAGACAGGGGGGCTAACTATGGCTACACCTTC.

The rearrangement uses TRBV28 and TRBJ2-7; D may be TRBD1 (6 bases). The CDR3 is made up of 14 amino acids. Trimming removed 10 bases from V and 3 bases from J, with 19 bases in between. The germline V gene encodes CDR1 MDHEN and CDR2 SYDVKM. The DNA of the CDR3 is TGTGCCAACTCAGGGGCGAACACTAACTACGAGCAGTACTTC. Its translation: CANSGANTNYEQYF. Full variable domain (outside the CDR3, taken from reference TRBV28 and TRBJ2-7): DVKVTQSSRYLVKRTGEKVFLECVQDMDHENMFWYRQDPGLGLRLIYFSYDVKMKEKGDIPEGYSVSREKKERFSLILESASTNQTSMYLCANSGANTNYEQYFGPGTRLTVT.

The CDR3 reads CASSKGTGGGTEAFF. The CDR3, as DNA: TGTGCCAGTAGTAAGGGCACAGGGGGCGGAACTGAAGCTTTCTTT. The chain employs TRBV19 and TRBJ1-1; TRBD1 matches at 9 bases. V was pared by 4 bases and J by 5 bases, with 8 bases of the junction left unmatched. Germline V CDR1 and CDR2: LNHDA, SQIVND (reference sequence). The CDR3 is 15 amino acids.

The chain carries TRBV4-1 and TRBJ2-3, with 7 bases matching TRBD2. The V and J ends lost 1 base and 0 bases, in that order; junction bases with no gene match: 13. Germline lookup yields CDR1 MGHRA and CDR2 YSYEKL. The CDR3 has 19 residues. CDR3: CASSQVTPRGGSSTDTQYF. CDR3 sequence (DNA): TGCGCCAGCAGCCAAGTGACGCCGCGGGGCGGGAGTAGCACAGATACGCAGTATTTT.

This clone was observed a few times. The V gene is TRBV6-2 or TRBV6-3, the J gene TRBJ2-7, with D possibly being TRBD2 (5 bases). The CDR3 is made up of 12 amino acids. CDR1 is MNHEY, CDR2 SVGEGT, per germline. V lost 6 bases to trimming and J lost 5 bases, with 11 bases between them. CDR3 DNA: TGTGCCAGCAGCCCCAGGCGGGACGAGCAGTACTTC. Translating it yields CASSPRRDEQYF.

Notes on this clone: A read error may account for a junction end that differs from germline. The chain combines TRBV6-1 with TRBJ1-2, with 7 bases lining up with TRBD1. The CDR3 extends over 13 amino acids. Germline lookup yields CDR1 MNHNS and CDR2 SASEGT. The CDR3 DNA follows: TGTGCCAGCAGCGAAGGGACAGCCTATGGCTACACCTTC. It specifies CASSEGTAYGYTF.

The V call is TRBV7-9, the J call TRBJ2-3; TRBD2 agrees at 10 bases. The CDR3 has 15 residues. The V gene end was trimmed by 5 bases and the J gene end by 1 base; junction bases not matched to a gene: 3. The germline CDR1 and CDR2 sequences are SEHNR and FQNEAQ (reference sequence). For the CDR3, the DNA is TGTGCCAGCAGCCCCGGGACTAGCGGCACAGATACGCAGTATTTT. Its protein product is CASSPGTSGTDTQYF.

This clone was counted a single time. The V call is TRBV9, the J call TRBJ2-1; 11 nucleotides line up with TRBD2. Germline lookup yields CDR1 SGDLS and CDR2 YYNGEE. The V gene end was trimmed by 0 bases and the J gene end by 6 bases; junction bases not matched to a gene: 11. The CDR3 sequence is 18 residues long. The CDR3 sequence: CASSVGASGRRSVNEQFF. For the CDR3, the DNA is TGTGCCAGCAGCGTAGGGGCTAGCGGGAGGCGGTCAGTCAATGAGCAGTTCTTC. Together with reference TRBV9 and TRBJ2-1, the CDR3 gives the full variable domain: DSGVTQTPKHLITATGQRVTLRCSPRSGDLSVYWYQQSLDQGLQFLIQYYNGEERAKGNILERFSAQQFPDLHSELNLSSLELGDSALYFCASSVGASGRRSVNEQFFGPGTRLTVL.